Below, 5 T cell receptor beta chains from the same sample are listed, as sequenced in a study of cytomegalovirus exposure and HLA in healthy donors. Both 60 Vbeta primers and 13 Jbeta primers went into the PCR. This table comes from immunoSEQ multiplex PCR, and its TCRdb copy is limited to in-frame clones, with some not included. The top ten hold roughly 10% of the sample, which has 110,000 or so clones, over 65% seen once. The sequencing sample was made of PBMCs. The receptors come from a woman aged 45-65 years in good health and CMV-seropositive.

The chain is built from TRBV13 and TRBJ1-1; 7 bases align to TRBD1. Looked up from germline, CDR1 is PRHDT and CDR2 is FYEKMQ (reference sequence). The ends lost 4 bases at V and 3 bases at J; junction bases unmatched: 5. CDR3 length: 14 residues. Here the CDR3 DNA reads TGTGCCAGCAGCTCACGACAGGGAGACACTGAAGCTTTCTTT. Protein: CASSSRQGDTEAFF.

The gene calls are TRBV15 and TRBJ1-5, with D uncertain. Trimming left V 4 bases short and J 5 bases short, with 9 bases between. CDR1 and CDR2 (germline): LNHNV, YYDKDF (reference sequence). The CDR3 is 13 residues long. The CDR3 nucleotides are TGTGCCACCAGCATCCGGTACGATCAGCCCCAGCATTTT. This sequence encodes CATSIRYDQPQHF.

The chain uses TRBV4-3 and TRBJ1-1; D remains ambiguous. This CDR3 has 12 amino acids. Between the trimmed V and J ends, which lost 2 bases and 4 bases, there was a span of 5 bases. From germline, CDR1 is LGHNA and CDR2 YSLEER. This CDR3 is CASSQPGTEAFF. The DNA for the CDR3 is TGCGCCAGCAGCCAACCAGGCACTGAAGCTTTCTTT.

This chain links TRBV9 with TRBJ2-2, with 12 bases fitting TRBD2. Germline V gene lookup returns CDR1 SGDLS and CDR2 YYNGEE. The CDR3 sequence is 19 residues long. V shed 3 bases, J shed 5 bases, and the junction held 14 bases outside the gene matches. CDR3 residues: CASSAETPGLAGFTGELFF. The CDR3 DNA reads as TGTGCCAGCAGCGCAGAGACACCGGGACTAGCGGGTTTTACCGGGGAGCTGTTTTTT.

The chain uses TRBV19 and TRBJ1-2, with 12 bases fitting TRBD1. The CDR3 is made up of 17 amino acids. Trimming cost V 3 bases and J 1 base; bases outside gene matches: 6. Germline CDR1 and CDR2: LNHDA and SQIVND (reference sequence). CDR3 nucleotide sequence: TGTGCCAGTAGTATCTGGGGACAGGGGGCGATTAACTATGGCTACACCTTC. Protein product: CASSIWGQGAINYGYTF.